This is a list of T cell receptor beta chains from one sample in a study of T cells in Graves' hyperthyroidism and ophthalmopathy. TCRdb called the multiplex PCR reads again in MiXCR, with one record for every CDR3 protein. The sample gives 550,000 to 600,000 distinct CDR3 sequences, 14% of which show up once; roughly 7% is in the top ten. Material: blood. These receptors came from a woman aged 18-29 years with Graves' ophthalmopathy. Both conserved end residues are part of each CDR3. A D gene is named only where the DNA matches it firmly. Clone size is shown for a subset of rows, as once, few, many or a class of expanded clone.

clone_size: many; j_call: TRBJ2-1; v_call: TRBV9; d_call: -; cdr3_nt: TGTGCCAGCAGCCCCCTCCACAATGAGCAGTTCTTC; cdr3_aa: CASSPLHNEQFF
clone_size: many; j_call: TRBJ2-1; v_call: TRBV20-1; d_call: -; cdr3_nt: TGCAGTGCTCCTAGGACGGGACCCTACAATGAGCAGTTCTTC; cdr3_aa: CSAPRTGPYNEQFF
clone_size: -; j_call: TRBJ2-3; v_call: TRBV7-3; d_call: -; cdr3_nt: TGTGCCAGCAGCCCCAGCGGTTTGAGGACAGATACGCAGTATTTT; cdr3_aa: CASSPSGLRTDTQYF
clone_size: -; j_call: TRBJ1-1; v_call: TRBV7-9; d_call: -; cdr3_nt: TGTGCCAGCAGCTCCCGACCGAGGGAGGGGAACACTGAAGCTTTCTTT; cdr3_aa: CASSSRPREGNTEAFF
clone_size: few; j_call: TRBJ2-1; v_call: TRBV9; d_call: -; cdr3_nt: TGTGCCAGCAGCGTATTTTCCGGGACACATTACAATGAGCAGTTCTTC; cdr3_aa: CASSVFSGTHYNEQFF
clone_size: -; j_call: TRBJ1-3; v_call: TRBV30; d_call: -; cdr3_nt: TGTGCCTGGGGACGTACAGGGAACTCTGGAAACACCATATATTTT; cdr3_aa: CAWGRTGNSGNTIYF
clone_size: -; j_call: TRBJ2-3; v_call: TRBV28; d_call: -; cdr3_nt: -; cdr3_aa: CASSFGEGMGDTQYF
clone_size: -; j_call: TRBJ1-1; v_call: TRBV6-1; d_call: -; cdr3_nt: TGTGCCGGCAGCCGGCCCACAGGCTGGTGTGAGGCTTTCTTT; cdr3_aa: CAGSRPTGWCEAFF
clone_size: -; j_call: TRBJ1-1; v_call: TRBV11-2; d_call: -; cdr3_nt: TGTGCCAGCAGCCCAGAAGCGGGTACTGAAGCTTTCTTT; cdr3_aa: CASSPEAGTEAFF
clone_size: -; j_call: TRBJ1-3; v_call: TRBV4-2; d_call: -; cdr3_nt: TGTGCCAGCAGCCAAGGGGTTCAGGCTGGAAACACCATATATTTT; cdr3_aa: CASSQGVQAGNTIYF
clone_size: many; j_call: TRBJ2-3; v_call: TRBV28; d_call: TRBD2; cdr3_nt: TGTGCCAGCAGGGGACTAGCGGGGAACTTCCCAGATACGCAGTATTTT; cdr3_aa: CASRGLAGNFPDTQYF
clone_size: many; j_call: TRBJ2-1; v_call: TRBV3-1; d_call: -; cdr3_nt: TGTGCCAGCAGCCCTCCTGCGGGTATATTAAACAATGAGCAGTTCTTC; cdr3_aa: CASSPPAGILNNEQFF
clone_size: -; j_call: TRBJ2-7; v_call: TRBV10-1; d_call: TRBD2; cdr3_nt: TGCGCCAGCAGTGGGGACTGGCGGGAGGGCCGTGACCATTACGAGCAGTACTTC; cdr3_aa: CASSGDWREGRDHYEQYF
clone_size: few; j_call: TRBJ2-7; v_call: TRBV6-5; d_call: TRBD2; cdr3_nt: TGTGCCAGCAGTTACGGGGGGGTTAGCTCCCGATTGTCCTACGAGCAGTACTTC; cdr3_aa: CASSYGGVSSRLSYEQYF
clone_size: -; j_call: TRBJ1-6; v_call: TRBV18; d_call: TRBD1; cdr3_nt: TGTGCCAGCTCACCCCGACAGGGCGATTCACCCCTCCACTTT; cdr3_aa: CASSPRQGDSPLHF
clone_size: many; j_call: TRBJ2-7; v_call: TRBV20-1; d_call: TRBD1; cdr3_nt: TGCAGTGCCCCGGGGACAGGCGCTTTCTACGAGCAGTACTTC; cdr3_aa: CSAPGTGAFYEQYF
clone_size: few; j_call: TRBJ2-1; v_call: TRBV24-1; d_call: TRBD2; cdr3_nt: TGTGCCACCAGTGATTTTGGGGCGACTAGCCTACATGAGCAGTTCTTC; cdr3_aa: CATSDFGATSLHEQFF
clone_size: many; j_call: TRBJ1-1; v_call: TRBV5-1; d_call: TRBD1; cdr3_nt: TGCGCCAGCAGCTTGGTGGGACAGGGGGCGGGCCGCGCAGCTTTCTTT; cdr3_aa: CASSLVGQGAGRAAFF
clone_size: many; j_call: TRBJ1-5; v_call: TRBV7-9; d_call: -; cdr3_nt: TGTGCCAGCAGCACCACGGGGAATAGCAATCAGCCCCAGCATTTT; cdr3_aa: CASSTTGNSNQPQHF
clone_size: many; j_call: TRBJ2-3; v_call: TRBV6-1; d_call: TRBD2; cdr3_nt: TGTGCCAGCAGTGATGGCGGGAGCAAAGATACGCAGTATTTT; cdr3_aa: CASSDGGSKDTQYF
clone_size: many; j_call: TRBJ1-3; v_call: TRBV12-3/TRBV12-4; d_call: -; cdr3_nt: TGTGCCAGCAGTTTAGGGGATTGGAGAAACACCATATATTTT; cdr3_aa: CASSLGDWRNTIYF
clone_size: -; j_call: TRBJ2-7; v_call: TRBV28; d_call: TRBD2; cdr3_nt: TGTGCCAGCAGTTTCTTGGCGGGAGTGGTCTACGAGCAGTACTTC; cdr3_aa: CASSFLAGVVYEQYF